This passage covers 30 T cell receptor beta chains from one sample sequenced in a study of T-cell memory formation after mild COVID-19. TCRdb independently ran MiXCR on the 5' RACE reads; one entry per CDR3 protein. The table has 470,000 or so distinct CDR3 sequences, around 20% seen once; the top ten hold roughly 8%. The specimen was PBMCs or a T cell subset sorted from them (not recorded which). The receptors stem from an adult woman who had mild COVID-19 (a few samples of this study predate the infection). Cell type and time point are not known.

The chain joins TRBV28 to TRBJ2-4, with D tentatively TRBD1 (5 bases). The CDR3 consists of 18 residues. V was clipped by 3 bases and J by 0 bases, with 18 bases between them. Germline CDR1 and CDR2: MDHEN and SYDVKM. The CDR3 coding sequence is TGTGCCAGCAGTTTCCGTTTAACCAGACAGCTAGCCAAAAACATTCAGTACTTC. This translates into CASSFRLTRQLAKNIQYF.

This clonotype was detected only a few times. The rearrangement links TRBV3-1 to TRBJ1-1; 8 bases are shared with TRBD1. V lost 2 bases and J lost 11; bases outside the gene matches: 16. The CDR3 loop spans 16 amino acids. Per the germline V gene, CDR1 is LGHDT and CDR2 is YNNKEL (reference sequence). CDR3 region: CASSQPGTGRNCMAFF. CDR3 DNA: TGTGCCAGCAGCCAACCCGGGACAGGAAGAAACTGTATGGCTTTCTTT.

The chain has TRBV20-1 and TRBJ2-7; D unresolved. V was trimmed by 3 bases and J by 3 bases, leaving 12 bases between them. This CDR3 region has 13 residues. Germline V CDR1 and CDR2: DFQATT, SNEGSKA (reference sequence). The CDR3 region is CSARVGQIYEQYF. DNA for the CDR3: TGCAGTGCTAGGGTGGGCCAGATCTACGAGCAGTACTTC.

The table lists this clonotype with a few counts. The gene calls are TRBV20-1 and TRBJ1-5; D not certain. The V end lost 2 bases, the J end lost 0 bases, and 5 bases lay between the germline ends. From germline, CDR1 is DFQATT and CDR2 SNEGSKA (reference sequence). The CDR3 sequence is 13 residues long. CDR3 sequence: CSARRSSNQPQHF. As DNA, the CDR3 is TGCAGTGCTAGAAGGAGTAGCAATCAGCCCCAGCATTTT.

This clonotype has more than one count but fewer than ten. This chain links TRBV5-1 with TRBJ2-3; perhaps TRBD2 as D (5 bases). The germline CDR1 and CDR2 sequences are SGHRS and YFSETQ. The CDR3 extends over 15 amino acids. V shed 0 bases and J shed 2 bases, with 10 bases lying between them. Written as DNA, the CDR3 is TGCGCCAGCAGCTTGGACGGACTCCTCACAGATACGCAGTATTTT. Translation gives CASSLDGLLTDTQYF.

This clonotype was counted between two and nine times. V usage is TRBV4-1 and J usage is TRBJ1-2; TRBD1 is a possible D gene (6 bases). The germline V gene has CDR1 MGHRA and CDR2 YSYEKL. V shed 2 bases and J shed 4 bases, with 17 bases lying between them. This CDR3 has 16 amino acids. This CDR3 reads CASSQPGRGLVYGYTF. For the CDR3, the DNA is TGCGCCAGCAGCCAACCCGGACGGGGGCTGGTCTATGGCTACACCTTC.

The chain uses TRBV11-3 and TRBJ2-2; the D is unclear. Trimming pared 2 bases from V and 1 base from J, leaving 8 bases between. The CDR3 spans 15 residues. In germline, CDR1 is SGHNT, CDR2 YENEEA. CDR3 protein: CASSLRAMNTGELFF. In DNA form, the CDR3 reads TGTGCCAGCAGCTTACGAGCCATGAACACCGGGGAGCTGTTTTTT.

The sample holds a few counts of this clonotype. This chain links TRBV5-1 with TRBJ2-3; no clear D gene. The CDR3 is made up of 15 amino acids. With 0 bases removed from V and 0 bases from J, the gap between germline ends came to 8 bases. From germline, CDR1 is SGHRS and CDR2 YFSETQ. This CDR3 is CASSLAAVSTDTQYF. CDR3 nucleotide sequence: TGCGCCAGCAGCTTGGCAGCAGTGAGCACAGATACGCAGTATTTT.

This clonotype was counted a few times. The CDR3 bases are TGCGCCAGCAGCCAAGGCCCGGGACGTATGGACAATGAGCAGTTCTTC. This translates into CASSQGPGRMDNEQFF. The J gene is TRBJ2-1, the V gene TRBV4-1; D possibly matches TRBD1 or TRBD2 (5 bases each). Germline assignment: CDR1 MGHRA and CDR2 YSYEKL. The V and J ends lost 1 base and 5 bases respectively, with 15 bases between them. The CDR3 consists of 16 residues.

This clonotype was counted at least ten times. This chain's CDR3 is CATSATDTQYF. CDR3 sequence (DNA): TGTGCCACCAGCGCTACAGATACGCAGTATTTT. This chain uses TRBV24-1 with TRBJ2-3; no reliable D call. The CDR3 extends over 11 amino acids. Germline loops: CDR1 KGHDR, CDR2 SFDVKD. V shed 7 bases and J shed 3 bases, with 4 bases lying between them.

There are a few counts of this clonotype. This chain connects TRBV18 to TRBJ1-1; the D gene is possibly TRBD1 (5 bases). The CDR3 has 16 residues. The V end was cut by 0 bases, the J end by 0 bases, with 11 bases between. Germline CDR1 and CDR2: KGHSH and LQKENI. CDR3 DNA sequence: TGTGCCAGCTCACCACCGGGACGGGGCATGAACACTGAAGCTTTCTTT. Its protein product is CASSPPGRGMNTEAFF.

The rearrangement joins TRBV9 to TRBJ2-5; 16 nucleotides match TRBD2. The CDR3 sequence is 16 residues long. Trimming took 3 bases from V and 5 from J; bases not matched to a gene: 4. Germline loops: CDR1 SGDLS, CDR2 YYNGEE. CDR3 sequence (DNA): TGTGCCAGCAGCGAGGGACTAGCGGGGGGGTCGGAGACCCAGTACTTC. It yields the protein CASSEGLAGGSETQYF.

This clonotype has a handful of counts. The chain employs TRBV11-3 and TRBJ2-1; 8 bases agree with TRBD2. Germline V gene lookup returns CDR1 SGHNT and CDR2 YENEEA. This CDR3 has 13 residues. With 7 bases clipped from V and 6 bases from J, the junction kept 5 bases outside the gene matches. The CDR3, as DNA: TGTGCCAGCAAGGCGGGAGGTATCAATGAGCAGTTCTTC. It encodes CASKAGGINEQFF. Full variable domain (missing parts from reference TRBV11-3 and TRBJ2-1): EAGVVQSPRYKIIEKKQPVAFWCNPISGHNTLYWYLQNLGQGPELLIRYENEEAVDDSQLPKDRFSAERLKGVDSTLKIQPAELGDSAVYLCASKAGGINEQFFGPGTRLTVL.

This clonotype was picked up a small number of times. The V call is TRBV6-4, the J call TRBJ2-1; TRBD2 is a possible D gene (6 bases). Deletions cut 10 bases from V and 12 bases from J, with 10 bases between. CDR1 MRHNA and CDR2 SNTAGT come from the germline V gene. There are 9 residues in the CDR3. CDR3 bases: TGTGCCACCAGGAGGGGGCAGTTCTTC. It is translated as CATRRGQFF.

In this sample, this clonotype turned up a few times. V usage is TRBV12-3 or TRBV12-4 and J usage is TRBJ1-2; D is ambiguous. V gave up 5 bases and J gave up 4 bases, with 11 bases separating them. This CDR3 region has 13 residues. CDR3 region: CASSTDASYGYTF. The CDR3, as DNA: TGTGCCAGCAGTACCGACGCGAGCTATGGCTACACCTTC.

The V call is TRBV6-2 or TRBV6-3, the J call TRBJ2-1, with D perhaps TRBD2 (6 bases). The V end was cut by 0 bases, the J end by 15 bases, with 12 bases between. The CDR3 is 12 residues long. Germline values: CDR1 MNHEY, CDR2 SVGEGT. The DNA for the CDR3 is TGTGCCAGCAGTTACTCGGCCGGGAGTTCGTTCTTC. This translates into CASSYSAGSSFF.

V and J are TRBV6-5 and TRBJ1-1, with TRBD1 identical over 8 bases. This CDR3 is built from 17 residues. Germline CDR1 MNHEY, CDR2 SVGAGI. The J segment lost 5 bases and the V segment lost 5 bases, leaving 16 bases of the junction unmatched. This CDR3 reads CASSTTGVTRRTTEAFF. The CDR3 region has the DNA TGTGCCAGCAGTACGACAGGGGTAACCCGACGTACGACTGAAGCTTTCTTT.

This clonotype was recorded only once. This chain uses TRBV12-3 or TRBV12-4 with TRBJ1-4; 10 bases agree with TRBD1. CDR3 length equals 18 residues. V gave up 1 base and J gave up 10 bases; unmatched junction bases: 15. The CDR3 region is CASSLEIGPGTGVGKLFF. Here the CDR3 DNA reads TGTGCCAGCAGTTTAGAAATCGGGCCCGGGACAGGGGTCGGAAAACTGTTTTTT.

The CDR3 region has the DNA TGTGCCAGCAGCTTAACAATCACGACAGAGGCTACCACCGGGGAGCTGTTTTTT. Translated: CASSLTITTEATTGELFF. The chain links TRBV7-9 to TRBJ2-2; possibly TRBD1 for D (5 bases). This CDR3 contains 18 residues. V was clipped by 2 bases and J by 4 bases, with 20 bases between them. From germline, CDR1 is SEHNR and CDR2 FQNEAQ (reference sequence). Full variable domain (missing parts from reference TRBV7-9 and TRBJ2-2): DTGVSQNPRHKITKRGQNVTFRCDPISEHNRLYWYRQTLGQGPEFLTYFQNEAQLEKSRLLSDRFSAERPKGSFSTLEIQRTEQGDSAMYLCASSLTITTEATTGELFFGEGSRLTVL.

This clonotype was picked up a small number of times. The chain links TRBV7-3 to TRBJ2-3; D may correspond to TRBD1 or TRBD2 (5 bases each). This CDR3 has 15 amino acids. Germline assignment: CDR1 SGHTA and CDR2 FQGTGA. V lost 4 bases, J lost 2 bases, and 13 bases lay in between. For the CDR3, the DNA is TGTGCCAGCAGCTCCGTGGGACCACTCACAGATACGCAGTATTTT. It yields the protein CASSSVGPLTDTQYF.

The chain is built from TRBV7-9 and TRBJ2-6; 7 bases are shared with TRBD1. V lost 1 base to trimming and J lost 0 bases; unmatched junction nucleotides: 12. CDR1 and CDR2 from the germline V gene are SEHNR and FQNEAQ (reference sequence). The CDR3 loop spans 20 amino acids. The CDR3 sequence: CASSLGDRGQIYSGANVLTF. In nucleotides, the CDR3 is TGTGCCAGCAGCTTAGGGGATCGGGGACAGATATACTCTGGGGCCAACGTCCTGACTTTC.

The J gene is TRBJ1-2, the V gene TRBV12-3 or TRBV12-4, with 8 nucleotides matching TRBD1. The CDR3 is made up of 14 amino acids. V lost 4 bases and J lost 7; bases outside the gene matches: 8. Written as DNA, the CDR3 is TGTGCCAGCAGTTCAGGGCCCAGGGGGCCTGGCTACACCTTC. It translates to CASSSGPRGPGYTF.

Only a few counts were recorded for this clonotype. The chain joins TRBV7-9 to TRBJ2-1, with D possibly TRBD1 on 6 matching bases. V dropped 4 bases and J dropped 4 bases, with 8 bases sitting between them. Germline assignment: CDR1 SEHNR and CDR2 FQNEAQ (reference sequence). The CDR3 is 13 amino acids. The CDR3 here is CASSSDRYNEQFF. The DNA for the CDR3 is TGTGCCAGCAGCTCCGACAGGTACAATGAGCAGTTCTTC.

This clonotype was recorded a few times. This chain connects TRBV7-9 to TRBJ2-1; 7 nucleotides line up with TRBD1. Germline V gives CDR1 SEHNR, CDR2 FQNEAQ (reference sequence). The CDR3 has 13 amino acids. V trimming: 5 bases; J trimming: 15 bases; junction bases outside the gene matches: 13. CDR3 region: CASSPPTGTAGFF. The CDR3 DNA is TGTGCCAGCAGCCCACCCACCGGGACAGCAGGGTTCTTC.

In DNA form, the CDR3 reads TGTGCCAGCAGTTCGGGCTTCGGAAAGGGCAATCAGCCCCAGCATTTT. It encodes CASSSGFGKGNQPQHF. The chain has TRBV6-6 and TRBJ1-5; D remains unclear. The V gene's germline CDR1 is MNHNY and CDR2 SVGAGI (reference sequence). This CDR3 is 16 amino acids long. Trimming removed 4 bases from V and 2 bases from J, with 15 bases in between.

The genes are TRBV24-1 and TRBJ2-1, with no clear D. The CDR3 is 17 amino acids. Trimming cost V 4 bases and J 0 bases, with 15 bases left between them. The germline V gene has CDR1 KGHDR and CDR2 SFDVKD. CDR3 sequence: CATSDTTPVSSYNEQFF. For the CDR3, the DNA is TGTGCCACCAGTGACACCACTCCCGTGAGCTCCTACAATGAGCAGTTCTTC.

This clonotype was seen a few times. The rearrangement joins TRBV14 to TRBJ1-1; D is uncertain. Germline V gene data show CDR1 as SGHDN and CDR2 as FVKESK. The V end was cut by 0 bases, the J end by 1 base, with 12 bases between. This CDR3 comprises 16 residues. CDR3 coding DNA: TGTGCCAGCAGCCAAGACGCGAGACATCCGAACACTGAAGCTTTCTTT. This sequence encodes CASSQDARHPNTEAFF.

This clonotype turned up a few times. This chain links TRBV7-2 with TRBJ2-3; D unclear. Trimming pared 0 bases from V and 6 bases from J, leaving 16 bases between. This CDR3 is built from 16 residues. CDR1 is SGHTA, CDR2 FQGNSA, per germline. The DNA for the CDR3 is TGTGCCAGCAGCTTAGCACTCTCCAGGATTATGGATACGCAGTATTTT. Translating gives CASSLALSRIMDTQYF.

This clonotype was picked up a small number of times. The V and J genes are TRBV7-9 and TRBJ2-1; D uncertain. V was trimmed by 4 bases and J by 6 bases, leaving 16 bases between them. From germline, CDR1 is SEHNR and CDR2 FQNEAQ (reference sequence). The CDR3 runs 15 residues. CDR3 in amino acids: CASSSLLHTRNEQFF. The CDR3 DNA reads TGTGCCAGCAGCTCCCTTCTTCACACCCGCAATGAGCAGTTCTTC.

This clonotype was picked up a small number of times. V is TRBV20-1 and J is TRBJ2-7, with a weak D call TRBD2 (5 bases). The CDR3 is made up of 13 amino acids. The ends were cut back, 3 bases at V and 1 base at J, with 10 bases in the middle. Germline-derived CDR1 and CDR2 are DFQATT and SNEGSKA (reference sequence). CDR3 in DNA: TGCAGTGCTAGGGACTTAGCGTCCTACGAGCAGTACTTC. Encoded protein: CSARDLASYEQYF.